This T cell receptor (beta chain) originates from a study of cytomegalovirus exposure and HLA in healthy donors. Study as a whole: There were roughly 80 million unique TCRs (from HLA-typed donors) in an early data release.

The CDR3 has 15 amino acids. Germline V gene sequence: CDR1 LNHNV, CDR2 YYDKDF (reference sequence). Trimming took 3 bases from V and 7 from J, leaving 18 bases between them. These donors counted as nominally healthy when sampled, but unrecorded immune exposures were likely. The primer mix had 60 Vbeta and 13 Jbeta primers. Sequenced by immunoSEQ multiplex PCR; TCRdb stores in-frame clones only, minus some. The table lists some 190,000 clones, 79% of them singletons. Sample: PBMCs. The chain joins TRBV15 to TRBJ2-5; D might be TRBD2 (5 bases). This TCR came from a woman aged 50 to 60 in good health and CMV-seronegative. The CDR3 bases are TGTGCCACCAGCAGGTTATTAGAGGGCCGAGGGACCCAGTACTTC. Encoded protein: CATSRLLEGRGTQYF.